Listed below are T cell receptor beta chains from one sample, sequenced in a study of metastatic and nonmetastatic thyroid tumors. TCRdb called clones again from the PCR reads with MiXCR. The data show over 30,000 clones, with about 29% seen just once and approximately 7.8% held by the top ten. Input material: blood. The receptors come from a female donor with papillary thyroid cancer or a benign thyroid nodule (not recorded which). Some clones in this sample may be carry-over from other donors' samples. CDR3s include the opening cysteine and the closing phenylalanine or tryptophan. The D gene is left open where the match is weak. Clone size appears in some rows only: once, few, many, or a class for an expanded clone.

J gene | clone size | D gene | V gene | CDR3 protein | CDR3 DNA
TRBJ1-2 | medium-sized | . | TRBV14 | CASSQSGGYLDYGYTF | TGTGCCAGCAGCCAAAGCGGGGGATACCTCGACTATGGCTACACCTTC
TRBJ2-7 | medium-sized | . | TRBV30 | CAWRDSSYEQYF | TGTGCCTGGCGGGATAGCTCCTACGAGCAGTACTTC
TRBJ1-5 | few | TRBD1 | TRBV6-1 | CASSEETGSNQPQHF | TGTGCCAGCAGTGAGGAGACAGGGAGCAATCAGCCCCAGCATTTT
TRBJ2-7 | many | . | TRBV19 | CASSPIDRTQTYEQYF | TGTGCCAGTAGTCCAATCGACAGGACCCAAACCTACGAGCAGTACTTC
TRBJ2-1 | . | TRBD2 | TRBV10-3 | CAIRMSAGVGENEQFF | TGTGCCATCAGGATGTCTGCGGGAGTAGGGGAAAATGAGCAGTTCTTC
TRBJ2-7 | many | . | TRBV29-1 | CSVALAFGEQYF | TGCAGCGTGGCCCTGGCCTTTGGAGAGCAGTACTTC
TRBJ1-1 | . | . | TRBV19 | CASSPPRARTEAFF | TGTGCCAGTAGTCCCCCGAGGGCGCGCACTGAAGCTTTCTTT
TRBJ2-1 | many | TRBD2 | TRBV9 | CASSASGTSANEQFF | TGTGCCAGCAGCGCGTCCGGGACTAGCGCCAATGAGCAGTTCTTC
TRBJ2-7 | . | . | TRBV6-1 | CASSDFLYGPRESYEQYF | TGTGCCAGCAGTGATTTCCTGTACGGGCCCCGTGAGTCCTACGAGCAGTACTTC
TRBJ2-6 | . | . | TRBV6-1 | CASSSAPAGANFLTF | TGTGCCAGCAGCTCTGCGCCCGCTGGTGCCAACTTCCTGACTTTC
TRBJ1-4 | many | TRBD1 | TRBV7-2 | CASSTGVEKLFF | TGTGCCAGCAGTACAGGGGTTGAAAAACTGTTTTTT
TRBJ2-1 | . | . | TRBV20-1 | CSARSHRDRDDEQFF | TGCAGTGCTAGGAGTCACAGGGATCGCGACGATGAGCAGTTCTTC
TRBJ1-1 | . | . | TRBV2 | CASSGRGTHINTEAFF | TGTGCCAGCAGCGGACGTGGGACGCATATTAACACTGAAGCTTTCTTT
TRBJ2-5 | many | . | TRBV12-5 | CASGTDRGRTQYF | TGTGCTAGTGGCACGGACAGAGGGAGGACCCAGTACTTC
TRBJ1-1 | many | . | TRBV2 | CATKNTGNTEAFF | TGTGCCACCAAAAATACAGGGAACACTGAAGCTTTCTTT
TRBJ2-1 | many | TRBD2 | TRBV7-3 | CASSLALAVNEQFF | TGTGCCAGCAGCTTAGCACTAGCGGTCAATGAGCAGTTCTTC
TRBJ1-3 | medium-sized | . | TRBV6-1 | CASCRQLSSGNTIYF | TGTGCCAGCTGCAGACAGCTAAGCTCTGGAAACACCATATATTTT
TRBJ1-3 | few | . | TRBV6-1 | CASSPSASGNTIYF | TGTGCCAGCAGCCCTAGTGCCTCTGGGAACACCATATATTTT
TRBJ2-7 | . | . | TRBV6-2/TRBV6-3 | CASSYSSQGSGYEQYF | TGTGCCAGCAGTTACTCTAGTCAGGGGAGCGGCTACGAGCAGTACTTC
TRBJ1-2 | many | TRBD1 | TRBV30 | CAWSGTTHTGERNYGYTF | TGTGCCTGGAGCGGAACAACCCACACAGGGGAGCGTAACTATGGCTACACCTTC
TRBJ2-3 | . | . | TRBV6-2/TRBV6-3 | CASTYRGPDTQYF | TGTGCCAGCACCTACCGCGGGCCAGATACGCAGTATTTT
TRBJ2-7 | . | . | TRBV12-3/TRBV12-4 | CASRDDSYYEQYF | TGTGCCAGCAGGGACGACAGCTACTACGAGCAGTACTTC
TRBJ2-6 | many | . | TRBV9 | CASREDSGANVLTF | TGTGCCAGCAGGGAGGACTCTGGGGCCAACGTCCTGACTTTC
TRBJ1-2 | medium-sized | . | TRBV28 | CASSTHSYGYTF | TGTGCCAGCAGTACTCACAGCTATGGCTACACCTTC
TRBJ2-7 | medium-sized | . | TRBV28 | CASSFGAGAFSSYEQYF | TGTGCCAGCAGTTTCGGGGCAGGGGCCTTCAGCTCCTACGAGCAGTACTTC
TRBJ2-3 | many | . | TRBV6-1 | CASSEGQLDTQYF | TGTGCCAGCAGTGAGGGGCAATTGGATACGCAGTATTTT
TRBJ2-1 | . | TRBD2 | TRBV2 | CASRDTSGALDEQFF | TGTGCCAGCAGGGATACTAGCGGGGCTTTGGATGAGCAGTTCTTC
TRBJ1-5 | many | . | TRBV6-1 | CASSEAWTEHQPQHF | TGTGCCAGCAGTGAAGCCTGGACAGAACATCAGCCCCAGCATTTT
TRBJ1-2 | many | . | TRBV3-1 | CASSQATDGYTF | TGTGCCAGCAGCCAAGCGACCGATGGCTACACCTTC
TRBJ2-5 | many | TRBD2 | TRBV7-2 | CASSAKAGGRETQYF | TGTGCCAGCAGCGCAAAAGCGGGGGGGCGAGAGACCCAGTACTTC
TRBJ2-2 | many | . | TRBV30 | CAWSVGPNTGELFF | TGTGCCTGGAGTGTAGGCCCGAACACCGGGGAGCTGTTTTTT
TRBJ2-6 | . | . | TRBV27 | CASSPSFLGAGANVLTF | TGTGCCAGCAGCCCGTCTTTCCTAGGGGCTGGGGCCAACGTCCTGACTTTC
TRBJ1-2 | medium-sized | . | TRBV6-1 | CASSRDLEDYGYTF | TGTGCCAGCAGTAGGGACTTAGAAGACTATGGCTACACCTTC
TRBJ2-1 | . | . | TRBV11-2 | CASTKTRSSYNEQFF | TGTGCCAGCACGAAAACGCGGTCCTCCTACAATGAGCAGTTCTTC
TRBJ2-1 | many | . | TRBV7-3 | CASSPGHLNEQFF | TGTGCCAGCAGCCCGGGACACCTCAATGAGCAGTTCTTC
TRBJ1-4 | many | . | TRBV6-1 | CASSGTGRGEKLFF | TGTGCCAGCAGTGGTACAGGGCGGGGGGAAAAACTGTTTTTT
TRBJ1-1 | . | TRBD1 | TRBV20-1 | CRASRQGVETEAFF | TGCAGAGCTAGTAGACAGGGGGTTGAAACTGAAGCTTTCTTT
TRBJ2-2 | . | . | TRBV30 | CAWSVGSGELFF | TGTGCCTGGAGTGTAGGATCCGGGGAGCTGTTTTTT
TRBJ2-5 | many | TRBD2 | TRBV5-4 | CASSWGGSGVQETQYF | TGCGCCAGCAGCTGGGGCGGGAGCGGGGTCCAAGAGACCCAGTACTTC
TRBJ1-5 | . | TRBD1 | TRBV12-3/TRBV12-4 | CDSSPDRAFPPQHF | TGTGACAGCAGTCCCGACAGGGCTTTCCCGCCCCAGCATTTT
TRBJ2-3 | . | . | TRBV5-1 | CASSLNPAVGGDTDTQYF | TGCGCCAGCAGCTTGAACCCCGCAGTCGGGGGCGACACAGATACGCAGTATTTT
TRBJ2-1 | . | TRBD2 | TRBV20-1 | CSADRPGGQTNNEQFF | TGCAGTGCTGATCGACCGGGGGGGCAGACGAACAATGAGCAGTTCTTC
TRBJ1-1 | many | . | TRBV5-8 | CASSLEWDGNTEAFF | TGTGCCAGCAGCTTGGAGTGGGACGGGAACACTGAAGCTTTCTTT
TRBJ2-7 | few | TRBD1 | TRBV27 | CASSSPGQGSYEQYF | TGTGCCAGCAGTTCACCGGGACAGGGAAGCTACGAGCAGTACTTC
TRBJ1-2 | . | . | TRBV20-1 | CSARYYSGNTF | TGCAGTGCTAGATATTATAGCGGCAACACCTTC
TRBJ2-7 | few | . | TRBV7-6 | CASAAVEQYF | TGTGCCTCGGCGGCAGTCGAGCAGTACTTC
TRBJ1-6 | few | . | TRBV6-1 | CASTTGCQSPLHF | TGTGCCAGCACCACTGGGTGCCAGTCACCCCTCCACTTT
TRBJ1-1 | few | . | TRBV11-2 | CASSPGGGSEAFF | TGTGCCAGCAGCCCCGGTGGGGGGTCTGAAGCTTTCTTT
TRBJ2-7 | . | . | TRBV7-2 | CASGRGWTFYEQYF | TGTGCCAGCGGGAGGGGGTGGACCTTCTACGAGCAGTACTTC
TRBJ1-2 | few | . | TRBV6-9 | CASVLGLEGYTF | TGTGCCAGCGTTCTTGGACTCGAGGGCTACACCTTC
TRBJ2-5 | many | . | TRBV7-2 | CASSPSGQETQYF | TGTGCCAGCAGCCCCTCGGGGCAAGAGACCCAGTACTTC
TRBJ1-2 | many | . | TRBV20-1 | CSVTTGNYGYTF | TGCAGCGTAACGACAGGAAACTATGGCTACACCTTC